Described below is a single T cell receptor beta chain sequence and its context. Its target is unknown. Unique molecular identifiers were affixed to discrete cDNA molecules within the library. Authors' analysis steps: Sample TCR totals centred on a median of approximately 100,000, ranging about 23,224 to 700,000. TCRdb fed the 5' RACE reads into MiXCR, producing one record per CDR3 protein. TCRdb's processing, not the study's, gives the V and J calls here. Of 110,000 or so distinct CDR3 sequences in the sample, approximately 19% were seen once. With V trimmed by 4 bases and J by 4 bases, 2 bases remained unmatched. This CDR3 has 14 residues. Germline CDR1 reads SQVTM; CDR2 reads ANQGSEA. The sample is drawn from a study of human T cells and chemical hapten exposure. About the study: Variability of per-sample TCR yields stemmed mainly from small differences in pooled library volume. Findings and limits, study-wide: High-frequency TCRs, those above 1 in 1000, stayed the same after DPC sensitization.

Total RNA was extracted from unfractionated whole blood. The chain recombines TRBV29-1 with TRBJ2-1, with TRBD2 matching over 12 bases. The receptor comes from a human donor in good health. The CDR3 loop reads CSVVGLAGYNEQFF. The CDR3 region has the DNA TGCAGCGTTGTCGGACTAGCGGGATACAATGAGCAGTTCTTC.